Listed below are T cell receptor beta chains from one sample, sequenced in a study of T-cell reconstitution after alpha-beta-depleted transplantation in children. Each CDR3 protein is one row after TCRdb ran MiXCR on the PCR reads. The sample holds 300,000 to 350,000 distinct CDR3 sequences; 23% are singletons and the top ten take about a tenth. This material consisted of PBMCs, mostly from graft donor cells, taken 180 days after TCRalphabeta/CD19-depleted stem cell transplant. These receptors all come from a male patient younger than 18 who had a stem cell transplant for acute lymphoblastic leukemia, so the T cells may come from the graft donor. The CDR3 runs from the conserved cysteine through the conserved F or W. D genes are given only for firm matches. Rows may omit the clone size; those that give it use once, few, many or a size class.

d_call: .
clone_size: .
v_call: TRBV20-1
j_call: TRBJ1-1
cdr3_nt: TGCAGTGCTGCGGGAATGAACACTGAAGCTTTCTTT
cdr3_aa: CSAAGMNTEAFF

d_call: TRBD2
clone_size: .
v_call: TRBV20-1
j_call: TRBJ2-1
cdr3_nt: TGCAGTGCTAGAGCCCCTGCGGGAGGACCATACAATGAGCAGTTCTTC
cdr3_aa: CSARAPAGGPYNEQFF

d_call: .
clone_size: few
v_call: TRBV5-1
j_call: TRBJ1-2
cdr3_nt: TGCGCCAGCAGCTCCTATCTGCGACGGGAGTACTATGGCTACACCTTC
cdr3_aa: CASSSYLRREYYGYTF

d_call: .
clone_size: few
v_call: TRBV12-3/TRBV12-4
j_call: TRBJ1-1
cdr3_nt: TGTGCCAGCAGTTTAAAGGAGGGGTTGAACACTGAAGCTTTCTTT
cdr3_aa: CASSLKEGLNTEAFF

d_call: .
clone_size: few
v_call: TRBV7-9
j_call: TRBJ1-1
cdr3_nt: TGTGCCAGCAGCCTTGGTGAAAGGACTGAAGCTTTCTTT
cdr3_aa: CASSLGERTEAFF

d_call: .
clone_size: .
v_call: TRBV7-8
j_call: TRBJ2-4
cdr3_nt: TGTGCCAGCAGCTCCACGGGGATCATTCAGTACTTC
cdr3_aa: CASSSTGIIQYF

d_call: .
clone_size: once
v_call: TRBV5-1
j_call: TRBJ2-3
cdr3_nt: TGCGCCAGCAGCTTGGGGGTTAGCGCAGATACGCAGTATTTT
cdr3_aa: CASSLGVSADTQYF

d_call: TRBD1
clone_size: few
v_call: TRBV5-1
j_call: TRBJ1-6
cdr3_nt: TGCGCCAGCAGCACCGAACAGGGGGCTAATTCACCCCTCCACTTT
cdr3_aa: CASSTEQGANSPLHF

d_call: TRBD2
clone_size: few
v_call: TRBV12-3/TRBV12-4
j_call: TRBJ2-1
cdr3_nt: TGTGCCAGCAGTCCTAGCGGGAGTATAGTCAATGAGCAGTTCTTC
cdr3_aa: CASSPSGSIVNEQFF

d_call: .
clone_size: many
v_call: TRBV12-3/TRBV12-4
j_call: TRBJ1-1
cdr3_nt: TGTGCCAGCAGTTTACAGGGGCCTGAAGCTTTCTTT
cdr3_aa: CASSLQGPEAFF

d_call: .
clone_size: .
v_call: TRBV5-1
j_call: TRBJ1-1
cdr3_nt: TGCGCCAGCAGCTTCGAAGAAACGGACACTGAAGCTTTCTTT
cdr3_aa: CASSFEETDTEAFF

d_call: .
clone_size: few
v_call: TRBV9
j_call: TRBJ2-4
cdr3_nt: TGTGCCAGCAGCGTAGTAGGGGGGCCAGGGGGACTTCAGTACTTC
cdr3_aa: CASSVVGGPGGLQYF

d_call: TRBD1
clone_size: once
v_call: TRBV29-1
j_call: TRBJ2-7
cdr3_nt: TGCAGCGTTGCTAGCGGACAGGGGACCTACGAGCAGTACTTC
cdr3_aa: CSVASGQGTYEQYF

d_call: TRBD2
clone_size: many
v_call: TRBV5-4
j_call: TRBJ2-7
cdr3_nt: TGTGCCAGCAGCCCTAGCGGAACCCTTGGCGAGCAGTACTTC
cdr3_aa: CASSPSGTLGEQYF

d_call: .
clone_size: .
v_call: TRBV5-1
j_call: TRBJ2-7
cdr3_nt: TGCGCCAGCAGCTTGGGGGGGGGCTTCGAGCAGTACTTC
cdr3_aa: CASSLGGGFEQYF

d_call: .
clone_size: .
v_call: TRBV28
j_call: TRBJ2-7
cdr3_nt: TGTGCCAGCAGTTTTGCGGGACTTCAGTACGAGCAGTACTTC
cdr3_aa: CASSFAGLQYEQYF

d_call: .
clone_size: .
v_call: TRBV12-3/TRBV12-4
j_call: TRBJ2-1
cdr3_nt: TGTGCCAGCAGTTCATTGGGCGGGGCTACAAATGAGCAGTTCTTC
cdr3_aa: CASSSLGGATNEQFF

d_call: TRBD2
clone_size: .
v_call: TRBV20-1
j_call: TRBJ2-5
cdr3_nt: TGCAGTGCTCCTAGGTTGACTAGCGGCCAAGAGACCCAGTACTTC
cdr3_aa: CSAPRLTSGQETQYF

d_call: .
clone_size: .
v_call: TRBV19
j_call: TRBJ1-1
cdr3_nt: TGTGCCAGTCTTAATAGGGCTGAAGCTTTCTTT
cdr3_aa: CASLNRAEAFF

d_call: TRBD2
clone_size: few
v_call: TRBV12-3/TRBV12-4
j_call: TRBJ2-3
cdr3_nt: TGTGCCAGCAACCGGGACTACCTGCCATTCACAGATACGCAGTATTTT
cdr3_aa: CASNRDYLPFTDTQYF

d_call: .
clone_size: .
v_call: TRBV7-9
j_call: TRBJ1-2
cdr3_nt: TGTGCCAGCAGCTTTGAATCTTACTATGGCTACACCTTC
cdr3_aa: CASSFESYYGYTF

d_call: .
clone_size: few
v_call: TRBV4-1
j_call: TRBJ2-5
cdr3_nt: TGCGCCAGCAGCCAAGCAAGAGCTGGCTTCCAAGAGACCCAGTACTTC
cdr3_aa: CASSQARAGFQETQYF

d_call: .
clone_size: .
v_call: TRBV9
j_call: TRBJ2-5
cdr3_nt: TGTGCCAGCAGCGTAGAGATAAGCCAAGAGACCCAGTACTTC
cdr3_aa: CASSVEISQETQYF

d_call: TRBD2
clone_size: few
v_call: TRBV5-1
j_call: TRBJ2-5
cdr3_nt: TGCGCCAGCAGCCTCCAAGCTAGCGGGCGTGTCAAAGAGACCCAGTACTTC
cdr3_aa: CASSLQASGRVKETQYF

d_call: .
clone_size: few
v_call: TRBV2
j_call: TRBJ1-5
cdr3_nt: TGTGCCAGCAGTGCCCGCATTATCCTAAGCAATCAGCCCCAGCATTTT
cdr3_aa: CASSARIILSNQPQHF

d_call: TRBD2
clone_size: .
v_call: TRBV6-1
j_call: TRBJ2-3
cdr3_nt: TGTGCCAGCAGGGGACTAGGGGGCACAGATACGCAGTATTTT
cdr3_aa: CASRGLGGTDTQYF

d_call: .
clone_size: .
v_call: TRBV4-1
j_call: TRBJ2-7
cdr3_nt: TGCGCCAGCAGCCAAGGAGCGGAACTAGCCCACGAGCAGTACTTC
cdr3_aa: CASSQGAELAHEQYF

d_call: .
clone_size: few
v_call: TRBV28
j_call: TRBJ2-7
cdr3_nt: TGTGCCAGCAGTTTGATTGGCTCCTACGAGCAGTACTTC
cdr3_aa: CASSLIGSYEQYF

d_call: .
clone_size: .
v_call: TRBV5-5
j_call: TRBJ1-1
cdr3_nt: TGTGCCAGCAGCTACGGACTGGGCACTGAAGCTTTCTTT
cdr3_aa: CASSYGLGTEAFF

d_call: .
clone_size: few
v_call: TRBV5-5
j_call: TRBJ2-6
cdr3_nt: TGTGCCAGCAGCTTTCCGGGTCCCAACTCTGGGGCCAACGTCCTGACTTTC
cdr3_aa: CASSFPGPNSGANVLTF

d_call: .
clone_size: few
v_call: TRBV5-1
j_call: TRBJ2-3
cdr3_nt: TGCGCCAGCAGCCTCGTGCAGAGCACGCAGTATTTT
cdr3_aa: CASSLVQSTQYF

d_call: .
clone_size: .
v_call: TRBV20-1
j_call: TRBJ2-4
cdr3_nt: TGCAGTGCTAGAGATTCTTACCTAGCCAAAAACATTCAGTACTTC
cdr3_aa: CSARDSYLAKNIQYF

d_call: TRBD1
clone_size: few
v_call: TRBV27
j_call: TRBJ1-2
cdr3_nt: TGTGCCAGCAGTTTTGGCAGGGGGTCAGGCTACACCTTC
cdr3_aa: CASSFGRGSGYTF

d_call: .
clone_size: .
v_call: TRBV4-1
j_call: TRBJ2-7
cdr3_nt: TGCGCCAGCAGCCAGACGGACAGCCCTACCTACGAGCAGTACTTC
cdr3_aa: CASSQTDSPTYEQYF

d_call: TRBD2
clone_size: .
v_call: TRBV6-1
j_call: TRBJ2-1
cdr3_nt: TGTGCCAGCAGGCTGACTAGCTTCCCTTATGGGAATGAGCAGTTCTTC
cdr3_aa: CASRLTSFPYGNEQFF